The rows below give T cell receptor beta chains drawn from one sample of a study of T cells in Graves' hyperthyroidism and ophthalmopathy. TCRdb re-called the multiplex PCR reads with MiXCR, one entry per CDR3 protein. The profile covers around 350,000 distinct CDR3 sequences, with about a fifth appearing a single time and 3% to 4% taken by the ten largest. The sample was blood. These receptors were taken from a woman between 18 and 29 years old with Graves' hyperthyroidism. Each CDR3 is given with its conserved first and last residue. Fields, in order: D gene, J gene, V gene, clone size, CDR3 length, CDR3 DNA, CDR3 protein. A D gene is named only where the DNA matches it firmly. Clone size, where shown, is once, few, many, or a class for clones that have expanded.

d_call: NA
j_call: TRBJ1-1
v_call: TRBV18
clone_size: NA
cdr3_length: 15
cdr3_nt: TGTGCCAGCTCACCCTCGGCGAGGGGTGGCACTGAAGCTTTCTTT
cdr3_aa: CASSPSARGGTEAFF

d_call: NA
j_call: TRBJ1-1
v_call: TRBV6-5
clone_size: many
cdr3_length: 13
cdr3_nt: TGTGCCAGCAGTTTCGCGGAGAACACTGAAGCTTTCTTT
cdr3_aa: CASSFAENTEAFF

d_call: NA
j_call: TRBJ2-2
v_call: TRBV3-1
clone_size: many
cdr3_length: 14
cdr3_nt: TGTGCCAGCAGCCCGCGACAGGGACTCGGGGAGCTGTTTTTT
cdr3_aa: CASSPRQGLGELFF

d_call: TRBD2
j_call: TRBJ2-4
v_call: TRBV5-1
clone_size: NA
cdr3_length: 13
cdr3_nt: TGCGCCAACAGTCCCGGGGGGGTAAACATTAAGTACTTC
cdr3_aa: CANSPGGVNIKYF

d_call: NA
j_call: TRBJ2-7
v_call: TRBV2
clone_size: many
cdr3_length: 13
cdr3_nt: TGTGCCGGAGCTGGGGGGGGCAGCTACGAGCAGTACTTC
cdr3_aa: CAGAGGGSYEQYF

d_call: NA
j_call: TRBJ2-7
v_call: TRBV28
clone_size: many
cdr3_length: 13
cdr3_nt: TGTGCCAGCACCGAAGGGGGGACACACGAGCAGTACTTC
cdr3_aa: CASTEGGTHEQYF

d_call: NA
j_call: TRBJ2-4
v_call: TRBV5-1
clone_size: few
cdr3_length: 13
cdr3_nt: TGCGCCAGCAGCTGGGACACCAAAAACATTCAGTACTTC
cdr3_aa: CASSWDTKNIQYF

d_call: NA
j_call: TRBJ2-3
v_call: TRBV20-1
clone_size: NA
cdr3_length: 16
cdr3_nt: TGCAGTGCTAGGTCCCGGACTATATTTTTCACAGATACGCAGTATTTT
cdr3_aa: CSARSRTIFFTDTQYF

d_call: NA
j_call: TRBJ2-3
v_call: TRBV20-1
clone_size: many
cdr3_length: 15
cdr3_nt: TGCAGTGCTCTCCTAGGGGGGTCTAGCACAGATACGCAGTATTTT
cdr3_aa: CSALLGGSSTDTQYF

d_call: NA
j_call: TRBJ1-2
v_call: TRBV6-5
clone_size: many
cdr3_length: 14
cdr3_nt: TGTGCCAGCACTTCCCGGGGGGGACACTATGGCTACACCTTC
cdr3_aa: CASTSRGGHYGYTF

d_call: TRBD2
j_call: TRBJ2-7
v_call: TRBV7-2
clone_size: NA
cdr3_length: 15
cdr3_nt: TGTGCCAGCAGCTTGGCTAGCGGGCGGTCCCACGAGCAGTACTTC
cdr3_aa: CASSLASGRSHEQYF